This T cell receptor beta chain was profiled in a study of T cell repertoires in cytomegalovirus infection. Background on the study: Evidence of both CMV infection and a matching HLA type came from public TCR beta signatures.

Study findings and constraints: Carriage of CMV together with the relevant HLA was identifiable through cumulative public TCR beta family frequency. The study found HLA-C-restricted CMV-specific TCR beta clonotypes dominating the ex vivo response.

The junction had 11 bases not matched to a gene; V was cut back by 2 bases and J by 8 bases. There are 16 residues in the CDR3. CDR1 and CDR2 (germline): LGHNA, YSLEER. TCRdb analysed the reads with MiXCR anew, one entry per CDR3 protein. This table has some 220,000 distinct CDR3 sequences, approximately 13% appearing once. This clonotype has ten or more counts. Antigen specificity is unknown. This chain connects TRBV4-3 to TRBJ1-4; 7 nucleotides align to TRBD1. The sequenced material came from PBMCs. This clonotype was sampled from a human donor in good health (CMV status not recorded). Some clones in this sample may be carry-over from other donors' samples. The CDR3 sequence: CASSQLITGVREKLFF. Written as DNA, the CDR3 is TGCGCCAGCAGCCAATTGATTACAGGGGTGAGGGAAAAACTGTTTTTT.